These 25 T cell receptor beta chains were all obtained from the same sample, sequenced in a study of shared clonotypes between healthy human individuals. Data came from immunoSEQ multiplex PCR; TCRdb stores just in-frame clones and leaves some out. The sample has about 2 million clones, roughly 94% seen once. Input material: naive CD4+ T cells sorted from blood. The subset was: CD45RA+ positively selected. These receptors originate from a man aged 18 to 29 in good health.

The J gene is TRBJ2-3, the V gene TRBV18; D tentatively fits TRBD1 or TRBD2 (5 bases each). This CDR3 has 17 amino acids. Germline CDR1 reads KGHSH; CDR2 reads LQKENI. V lost 6 bases and J lost 0, with 19 bases in between. The DNA for the CDR3 is TGTGCCAGCTCTCTAGCCGGAGCTGGGGGTAGCACAGATACGCAGTATTTT. Its translation: CASSLAGAGGSTDTQYF.

CDR3 protein: CARWQLARYEQYF. In DNA, the CDR3 is TGTGCCAGGTGGCAGCTAGCTCGTTACGAGCAGTACTTC. V usage is TRBV28 and J usage is TRBJ2-7, with a possible D match to TRBD2 (5 bases). The V gene lost 9 bases and the J gene lost 4 bases, with 16 bases spanning the gap. This CDR3 contains 13 residues. Germline assignment: CDR1 MDHEN and CDR2 SYDVKM.

The rearrangement uses TRBV11-2 and TRBJ2-7; 9 bases are shared with TRBD1. Germline V gene sequence: CDR1 SGHAT, CDR2 FQNNGV. Unmatched junction bases numbered 10, after V lost 2 bases and J lost 5 bases. This CDR3 is built from 16 residues. CDR3 amino acids: CASSLTGRTGADEQYF. In DNA, the CDR3 is TGTGCCAGCAGCTTAACAGGGCGGACAGGGGCCGACGAGCAGTACTTC.

The V and J genes are TRBV7-2 and TRBJ1-2; D is undetermined. The germline V gene encodes CDR1 SGHTA and CDR2 FQGNSA. The CDR3 consists of 14 residues. V was pared by 2 bases and J by 6 bases, with 13 bases between. The CDR3: CASSLSATPDGYTF. The CDR3 DNA reads as TGTGCCAGCAGCTTAAGTGCGACACCGGATGGCTACACCTTC.

The J gene is TRBJ2-3, the V gene TRBV19, with D unresolved. The CDR3 contains 16 residues. V dropped 7 bases and J dropped 0 bases, with 17 bases sitting between them. CDR1 and CDR2 from the germline V gene are LNHDA and SQIVND (reference sequence). CDR3 residues: CASMGWGQSSTDTQYF. The CDR3 nucleotides read TGTGCCAGTATGGGTTGGGGTCAGTCTAGCACAGATACGCAGTATTTT.

The chain carries TRBV7-2 and TRBJ2-1; the match to TRBD2 covers 14 bases. Germline V gene sequence: CDR1 SGHTA, CDR2 FQGNSA. This CDR3 spans 15 amino acids. V shed 1 base, J shed 15 bases, and the junction held 8 bases outside the gene matches. The CDR3 reads CASSLDRTSGRSPFF. DNA for the CDR3: TGTGCCAGCAGCTTAGATCGGACTAGCGGGAGGAGCCCGTTCTTC.

This clone is a singleton in its sample. This sample also contains other DNA sequences that code for the same CDR3. V is TRBV5-6 and J is TRBJ2-1; 7 nucleotides align to TRBD1. This CDR3 is built from 15 residues. V shed 2 bases and J 4 bases; nucleotides not matched to a gene: 6. Germline V lookup: CDR1 SGHDT, CDR2 YYEEEE. Written as DNA, the CDR3 is TGTGCCAGCAGCTTAGCAGGGGGTAGGTACAATGAGCAGTTCTTC. This translates into CASSLAGGRYNEQFF.

This rearrangement joins TRBV7-2 to TRBJ1-5, with 8 bases identical to TRBD1. Trimming removed 5 bases from V and 10 bases from J; junction bases left unmatched: 13. This CDR3 comprises 15 residues. Germline V gives CDR1 SGHTA, CDR2 FQGNSA. The CDR3 DNA follows: TGTGCCAGCAGCACCTGGACAGGGATTCAGAGCCCCCAGCATTTT. Translated, it gives CASSTWTGIQSPQHF. The whole variable domain, filled in from reference TRBV7-2 and TRBJ1-5, reads GAGVSQSPSNKVTEKGKDVELRCDPISGHTALYWYRQSLGQGLEFLIYFQGNSAPDKSGLPSDRFSAERTGGSVSTLTIQRTQQEDSAVYLCASSTWTGIQSPQHFGDGTRLSIL.

Note on this clone: Other DNA sequences in the same sample also yield this CDR3. The chain has TRBV18 and TRBJ1-2; D is perhaps TRBD1 (6 bases). Trimming removed 0 bases from V and 7 bases from J, with 9 bases in between. The CDR3 loop spans 13 amino acids. Germline assignment: CDR1 KGHSH and CDR2 LQKENI. The CDR3 sequence: CASSPPTGSGYTF. In DNA form, the CDR3 reads TGTGCCAGCTCACCACCCACAGGGAGTGGCTACACCTTC. Drawing the rest from reference TRBV18 and TRBJ1-2, the complete variable domain is NAGVMQNPRHLVRRRGQEARLRCSPMKGHSHVYWYRQLPEEGLKFMVYLQKENIIDESGMPKERFSAEFPKEGPSILRIQQVVRGDSAAYFCASSPPTGSGYTFGSGTRLTVV.

The rearrangement links TRBV5-8 to TRBJ1-1, with D possibly being TRBD1 (5 bases). The CDR3 length is 16 residues. Germline CDR1 SGHTS, CDR2 YDEGEE. V gave up 0 bases and J gave up 1 base, with 13 bases separating them. CDR3 region: CASSLAGGIKNTEAFF. CDR3 DNA: TGTGCCAGCAGCTTGGCCGGGGGGATAAAGAACACTGAAGCTTTCTTT.

This clone appeared once. This chain's CDR3 is CASSPIRADSNQPQHF. The CDR3 DNA is TGTGCCAGCAGCCCAATACGTGCGGATAGCAATCAGCCCCAGCATTTT. This chain links TRBV21-1 with TRBJ1-5. TRBV21-1 is labeled a pseudogene. The CDR3 runs 16 residues.

The chain uses TRBV7-9 and TRBJ2-1; TRBD1 agrees at 11 bases. V dropped 0 bases and J dropped 7; count of bases not matched to a gene: 11. The CDR3 extends over 18 amino acids. CDR1 SEHNR and CDR2 FQNEAQ come from the germline V gene (reference sequence). CDR3 sequence reads: CASSLARTGGVLRNEQFF. As DNA, the CDR3 is TGTGCCAGCAGCTTAGCGCGGACAGGGGGCGTGCTGAGGAATGAGCAGTTCTTC.

V gene TRBV9 combines with J gene TRBJ2-1; D is unclear. The V end lost 1 base, the J end lost 0 bases, and 8 bases lay between the germline ends. The CDR3 length is 15 residues. Germline lookup yields CDR1 SGDLS and CDR2 YYNGEE. CDR3 protein: CASSVTGDSYNEQFF. CDR3 bases: TGTGCCAGCAGCGTAACCGGCGACTCCTACAATGAGCAGTTCTTC.

The chain carries TRBV6-1 and TRBJ1-5; a possible D gene is TRBD1 (5 bases). Trimming shortened V by 7 bases and J by 3 bases, and 10 bases separated the two germline ends. CDR1 and CDR2 (germline): MNHNS, SASEGT. The CDR3 sequence is 13 residues long. The CDR3 DNA reads TGTGCCAGCACGGTACAGGCCAATCAGCCCCAGCATTTT. It is translated as CASTVQANQPQHF.

Only a few counts were recorded for this clone. The V call is TRBV6-6, the J call TRBJ1-6; the D gene is possibly TRBD1 (5 bases). CDR1 is MNHNY and CDR2 is SVGAGI in the germline V gene (reference sequence). The CDR3 is 15 residues long. The V and J ends lost 0 bases and 8 bases respectively, with 11 bases between them. CDR3 residues: CASSYSWLGDSPLHF. CDR3 in DNA: TGTGCCAGCAGTTACTCGTGGCTGGGGGATTCACCCCTCCACTTT.

J is TRBJ2-2 and V is TRBV5-4, with TRBD2 matching over 7 bases. Germline CDR1 reads SGHNT; CDR2 reads YYREEE (reference sequence). The CDR3 spans 16 residues. The ends lost 4 bases at V and 2 bases at J; junction bases unmatched: 8. In DNA, the CDR3 is TGTGCCAGCAGCCCGGGGGGAACGATCAACACCGGGGAGCTGTTTTTT. Translating gives CASSPGGTINTGELFF.

This sequence joins TRBV5-1 and TRBJ1-1; no clear D. V was trimmed by 4 bases and J by 4 bases, leaving 11 bases between them. The CDR3 consists of 13 residues. Germline CDR1 is SGHRS and CDR2 is YFSETQ. The CDR3 region is CASSIRVSTEAFF. The CDR3 DNA reads as TGCGCCAGCAGCATTAGAGTTTCCACTGAAGCTTTCTTT.

This clone appeared a single time. This chain joins TRBV4-2 and TRBJ1-4, with D possibly matching TRBD1 (5 bases). V was pared by 3 bases and J by 5 bases, with 16 bases between. Germline CDR1 is LGHNA and CDR2 is YNFKEQ. The CDR3 has 16 residues. CDR3 in DNA: TGTGCCAGCAGCCAGGGCCGGGGGGGAGACAATGAAAAACTGTTTTTT. Its translation: CASSQGRGGDNEKLFF.

As for this clone: The same CDR3 also results from other DNA sequences found in this sample. V usage is TRBV5-1 and J usage is TRBJ2-7, with D perhaps being TRBD1 or TRBD2 (5 bases each). The V end lost 1 base, the J end lost 2 bases, and 10 bases lay between the germline ends. This CDR3 comprises 14 residues. Germline-derived CDR1 and CDR2 are SGHRS and YFSETQ. The CDR3 loop is CASSLRGDPYEQYF. The CDR3 DNA reads as TGCGCCAGCAGCTTGCGAGGGGATCCCTACGAGCAGTACTTC.

The CDR3 here is CASSNQGEKLFF. The CDR3 DNA reads TGTGCCAGCAGTAACCAGGGTGAAAAACTGTTTTTT. J is TRBJ1-4 and V is TRBV2; tentatively, D is TRBD1 (5 bases). This CDR3 has 12 residues. V lost 5 bases to trimming and J lost 7 bases, with 8 bases between them. Looked up from germline, CDR1 is SNHLY and CDR2 is FYNNEI.

In the case of this clone: One base away lies a much larger clone, so this may be a sequencing read error. The CDR3 is CASSFGGEQYF. The CDR3 nucleotides read TGTGCCAGCAGCTTCGGGGGCGAGCAGTACTTC. The genes are TRBV2 and TRBJ2-7; a weak D match, TRBD2 (6 bases). CDR1 is SNHLY and CDR2 is FYNNEI in the germline V gene. Trimming pared 6 bases from V and 6 bases from J, leaving 9 bases between. The length of the CDR3 is 11 residues.

The chain links TRBV5-4 to TRBJ2-4; D is unclear. Deletions cut 4 bases from V and 2 bases from J, with 13 bases between. CDR3 length: 15 residues. Germline V gene lookup returns CDR1 SGHNT and CDR2 YYREEE (reference sequence). CDR3 sequence: CASSLTVTTKNIQYF. CDR3 in DNA: TGTGCCAGCAGCCTGACTGTGACAACCAAAAACATTCAGTACTTC.

This clone was recorded at least ten times. The chain joins TRBV18 to TRBJ1-6, with D perhaps TRBD1 (5 bases). The CDR3 covers 16 residues. CDR1 is KGHSH and CDR2 is LQKENI in the germline V gene. The V and J ends lost 3 bases and 8 bases respectively, with 17 bases between them. CDR3 bases: TGTGCCAGCTCACCCGACAGCCAGGCGGGCTATTCACCCCTCCACTTT. Its protein is CASSPDSQAGYSPLHF.

J is TRBJ1-5 and V is TRBV10-2; D call uncertain. There are 14 residues in the CDR3. V gave up 6 bases and J gave up 0 bases, with 9 bases separating them. Germline V gene data show CDR1 as WSHSY and CDR2 as SAAADI. The CDR3 DNA follows: TGCGCCAGCAGCCTCAGCGATAGCAATCAGCCCCAGCATTTT. Its translation is CASSLSDSNQPQHF.

Remarks on this clone: A junction boundary mismatches the germline segment, possibly from a read error. V and J are TRBV4-1 and TRBJ2-1; 7 bases match TRBD2. This CDR3 is built from 15 residues. Germline-derived CDR1 and CDR2 are MGHRA and YSYEKL. In nucleotides, the CDR3 is TGCGCCAGCAGCCGGGAGGGATCCTCCTTCAATGAGCAGTTCTTC. It translates to CASSREGSSFNEQFF.